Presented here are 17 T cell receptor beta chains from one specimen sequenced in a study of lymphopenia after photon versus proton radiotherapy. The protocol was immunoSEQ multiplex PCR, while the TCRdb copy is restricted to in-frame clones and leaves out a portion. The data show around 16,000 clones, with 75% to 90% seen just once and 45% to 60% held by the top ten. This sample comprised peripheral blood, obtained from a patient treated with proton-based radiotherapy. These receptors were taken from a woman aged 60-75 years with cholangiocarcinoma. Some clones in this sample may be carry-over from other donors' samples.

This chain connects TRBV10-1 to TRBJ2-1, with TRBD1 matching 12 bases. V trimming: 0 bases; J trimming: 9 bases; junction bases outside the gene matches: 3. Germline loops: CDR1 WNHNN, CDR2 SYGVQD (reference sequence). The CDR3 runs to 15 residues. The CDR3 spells CASSESGQGAGEQFF. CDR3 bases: TGCGCCAGCAGTGAGTCGGGACAGGGGGCGGGTGAGCAGTTCTTC.

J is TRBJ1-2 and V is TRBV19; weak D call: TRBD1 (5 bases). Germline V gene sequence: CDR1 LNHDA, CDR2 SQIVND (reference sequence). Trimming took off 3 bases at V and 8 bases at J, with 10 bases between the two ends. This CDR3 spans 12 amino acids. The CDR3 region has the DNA TGTGCCAGTAGTATTCGCGCAGGGGGCTACACCTTC. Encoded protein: CASSIRAGGYTF. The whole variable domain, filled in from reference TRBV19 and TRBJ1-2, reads DGGITQSPKYLFRKEGQNVTLSCEQNLNHDAMYWYRQDPGQGLRLIYYSQIVNDFQKGDIAEGYSVSREKKESFPLTVTSAQKNPTAFYLCASSIRAGGYTFGSGTRLTVV.

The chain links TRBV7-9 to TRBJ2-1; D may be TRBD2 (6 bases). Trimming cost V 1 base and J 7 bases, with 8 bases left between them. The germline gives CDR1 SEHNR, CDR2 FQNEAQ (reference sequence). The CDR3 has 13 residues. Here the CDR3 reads CASSLGLENEQFF. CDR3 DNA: TGTGCCAGCAGCTTAGGACTAGAAAATGAGCAGTTCTTC. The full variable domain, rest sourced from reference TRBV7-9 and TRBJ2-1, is DTGVSQNPRHKITKRGQNVTFRCDPISEHNRLYWYRQTLGQGPEFLTYFQNEAQLEKSRLLSDRFSAERPKGSFSTLEIQRTEQGDSAMYLCASSLGLENEQFFGPGTRLTVL.

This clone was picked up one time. The CDR3 nucleotides read TGCGCCAGCAGCCAAACAGGAGCGAACACTGAAGCTTTCTTT. This sequence encodes CASSQTGANTEAFF. The V and J genes are TRBV5-1 and TRBJ1-1; TRBD1 is a possible D gene (5 bases). The germline V gene encodes CDR1 SGHRS and CDR2 YFSETQ. The CDR3 runs 14 residues. V was shortened by 4 bases and J by 1 base, with 11 bases between the two germline ends. Drawing the rest from reference TRBV5-1 and TRBJ1-1, the complete variable domain is KAGVTQTPRYLIKTRGQQVTLSCSPISGHRSVSWYQQTPGQGLQFLFEYFSETQRNKGNFPGRFSGRQFSNSRSEMNVSTLELGDSALYLCASSQTGANTEAFFGQGTRLTVV.

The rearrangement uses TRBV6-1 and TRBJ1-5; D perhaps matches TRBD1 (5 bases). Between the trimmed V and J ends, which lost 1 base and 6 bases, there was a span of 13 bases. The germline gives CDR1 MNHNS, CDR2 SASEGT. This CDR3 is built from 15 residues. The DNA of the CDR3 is TGTGCCAGCAGTGAAGGAGGGGACGGGGGTCAGCCCCAGCATTTT. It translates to CASSEGGDGGQPQHF.

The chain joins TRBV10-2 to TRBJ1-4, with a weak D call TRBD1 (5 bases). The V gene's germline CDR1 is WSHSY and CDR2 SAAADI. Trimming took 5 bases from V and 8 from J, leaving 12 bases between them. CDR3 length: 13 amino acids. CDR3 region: CASSFAGGEKLFF. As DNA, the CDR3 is TGCGCCAGCAGTTTCGCGGGGGGAGAAAAACTGTTTTTT.

Here the CDR3 reads CASNPTGEGKGYTF. CDR3 coding DNA: TGTGCCAGCAACCCGACAGGGGAGGGCAAGGGCTACACCTTC. The chain has TRBV11-2 and TRBJ1-2; 8 bases are a match to TRBD1. Germline CDR1 and CDR2: SGHAT and FQNNGV. V trimming: 7 bases; J trimming: 8 bases; junction bases outside the gene matches: 12. The CDR3 loop spans 14 amino acids.

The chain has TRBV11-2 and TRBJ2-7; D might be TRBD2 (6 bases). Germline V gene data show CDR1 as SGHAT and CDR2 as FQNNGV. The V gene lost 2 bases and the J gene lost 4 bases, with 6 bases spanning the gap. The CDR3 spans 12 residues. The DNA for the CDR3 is TGTGCCAGCAGCTTACTAGCGTACGAGCAGTACTTC. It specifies CASSLLAYEQYF. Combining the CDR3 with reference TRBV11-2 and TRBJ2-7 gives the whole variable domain EAGVAQSPRYKIIEKRQSVAFWCNPISGHATLYWYQQILGQGPKLLIQFQNNGVVDDSQLPKDRFSAERLKGVDSTLKIQPAKLEDSAVYLCASSLLAYEQYFGPGTRLTVT.

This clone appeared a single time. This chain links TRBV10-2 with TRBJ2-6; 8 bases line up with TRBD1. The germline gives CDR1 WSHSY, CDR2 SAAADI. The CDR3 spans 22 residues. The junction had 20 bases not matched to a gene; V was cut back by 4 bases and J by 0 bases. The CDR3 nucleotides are TGCGCCAGCAGTGTGGGTCGACAGGGGAATTGGACTGGCCCCTCTGGGGCCAACGTCCTGACTTTC. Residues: CASSVGRQGNWTGPSGANVLTF.

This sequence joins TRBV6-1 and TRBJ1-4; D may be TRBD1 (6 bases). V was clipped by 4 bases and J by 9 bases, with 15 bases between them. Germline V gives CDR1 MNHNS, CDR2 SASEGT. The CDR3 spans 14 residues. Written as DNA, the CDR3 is TGTGCCAGCAGTGGTACCCAACAGGGTAAAAAACTGTTTTTT. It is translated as CASSGTQQGKKLFF.

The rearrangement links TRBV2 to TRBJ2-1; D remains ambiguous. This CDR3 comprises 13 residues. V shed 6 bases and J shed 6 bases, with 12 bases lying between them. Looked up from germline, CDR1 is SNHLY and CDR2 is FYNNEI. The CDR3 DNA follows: TGTGCCAGCAGCCCCAATATGTCCAATGAGCAGTTCTTC. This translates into CASSPNMSNEQFF.

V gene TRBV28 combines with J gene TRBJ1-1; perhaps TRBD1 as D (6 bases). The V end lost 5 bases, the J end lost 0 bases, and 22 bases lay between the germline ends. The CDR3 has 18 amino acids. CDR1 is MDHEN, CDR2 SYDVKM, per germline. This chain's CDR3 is CASSLEGWTELMNTEAFF. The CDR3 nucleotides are TGTGCCAGCAGTCTAGAGGGGTGGACAGAGTTAATGAACACTGAAGCTTTCTTT.

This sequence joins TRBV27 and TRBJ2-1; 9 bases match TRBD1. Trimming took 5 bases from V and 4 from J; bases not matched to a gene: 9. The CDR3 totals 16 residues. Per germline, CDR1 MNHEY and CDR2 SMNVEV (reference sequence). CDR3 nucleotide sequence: TGTGCCAGCAGTAAAACAGGGGGCCCCCTTTACAATGAGCAGTTCTTC. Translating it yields CASSKTGGPLYNEQFF.

The CDR3 region is CARGPSFTEAFF. The CDR3 DNA reads TGTGCCAGAGGTCCCAGTTTCACTGAAGCTTTCTTT. The chain combines TRBV6-1 with TRBJ1-1; unclear D gene. V dropped 9 bases and J dropped 4 bases, with 12 bases sitting between them. The CDR3 length is 12 residues. Germline V CDR1 and CDR2: MNHNS, SASEGT.

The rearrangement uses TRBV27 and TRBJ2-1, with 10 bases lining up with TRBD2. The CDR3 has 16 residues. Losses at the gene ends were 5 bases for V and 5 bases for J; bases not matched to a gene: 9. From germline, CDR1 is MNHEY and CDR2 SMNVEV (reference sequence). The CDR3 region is CASSQLLAGNHNEQFF. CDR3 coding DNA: TGTGCCAGCAGTCAGCTACTAGCGGGAAACCACAATGAGCAGTTCTTC.

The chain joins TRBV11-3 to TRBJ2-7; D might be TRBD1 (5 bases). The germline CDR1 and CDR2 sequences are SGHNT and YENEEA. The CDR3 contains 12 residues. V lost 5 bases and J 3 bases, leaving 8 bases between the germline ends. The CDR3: CASSLGHYEQYF. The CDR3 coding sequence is TGTGCCAGCAGCCTCGGACACTACGAGCAGTACTTC.

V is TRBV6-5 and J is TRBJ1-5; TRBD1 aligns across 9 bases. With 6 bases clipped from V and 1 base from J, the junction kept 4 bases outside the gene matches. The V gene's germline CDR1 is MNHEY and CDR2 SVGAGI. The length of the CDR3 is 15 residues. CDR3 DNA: TGTGCCAGCAGGCGACAGGGGGAGAGCAATCAGCCCCAGCATTTT. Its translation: CASRRQGESNQPQHF.